The 7 T cell receptor beta chains below come from one sample, sequenced in a study of T cell responses to AZD1222 COVID-19 vaccine. TCRdb's table, derived via immunoSEQ multiplex PCR, lists solely in-frame clones and lacks some. The sample records 90,000 to 150,000 clones, approximately 89% being singletons. This specimen was peripheral blood, taken on day 0 of AZD1222 vaccination. The source of these receptors is an adult in good health.

Notes on this clone: Other DNA sequences in this specimen translate into the identical CDR3. The chain has TRBV5-5 and TRBJ1-1; a possible D gene is TRBD1 (5 bases). The CDR3 spans 15 residues. Germline V gives CDR1 SGHKS, CDR2 YYEKEE (reference sequence). Trimming removed 1 base at V and 2 bases at J, with 12 bases between. In DNA, the CDR3 is TGTGCCAGCAGCTTGAGAGCAGGGCTCAACACTGAAGCTTTCTTT. Its translation is CASSLRAGLNTEAFF.

The chain employs TRBV9 and TRBJ2-1, with TRBD2 identical over 12 bases. The CDR3 loop spans 16 amino acids. The ends lost 0 bases at V and 6 bases at J; junction bases unmatched: 4. Germline loops: CDR1 SGDLS, CDR2 YYNGEE. CDR3 coding DNA: TGTGCCAGCAGCGTAGGGACTAGCGGGGCCCGCAATGAGCAGTTCTTC. Protein product: CASSVGTSGARNEQFF.

This chain connects TRBV5-6 to TRBJ2-5, with 7 bases fitting TRBD2. The V segment lost 4 bases and the J segment 4 bases; nucleotides outside the gene matches: 7. The CDR3 has 14 residues. Germline CDR1 reads SGHDT; CDR2 reads YYEEEE. Here the CDR3 reads CASSRDYGGETQYF. DNA for the CDR3: TGTGCCAGCAGCCGGGACTACGGGGGAGAGACCCAGTACTTC.

The chain couples TRBV6-5 to TRBJ2-7, with 7 bases matching TRBD1. This CDR3 is 13 amino acids long. Germline trimming cut 6 bases from V and 0 bases from J; bases unmatched to any gene: 2. The V gene's germline CDR1 is MNHEY and CDR2 SVGAGI. DNA for the CDR3: TGTGCCAGCAGAAACAGGGGCTCCTACGAGCAGTACTTC. This sequence encodes CASRNRGSYEQYF.

Only one count was recorded for this clone. The chain has TRBV6-1 and TRBJ2-7; TRBD1 matches 7 bases. This CDR3 region has 14 residues. With V trimmed by 3 bases and J by 2 bases, 4 bases remained unmatched. Germline V lookup: CDR1 MNHNS, CDR2 SASEGT. The CDR3 coding sequence is TGTGCCAGCAGTGATGGACAGGTGACCTACGAGCAGTACTTC. As protein: CASSDGQVTYEQYF.

This clone was picked up one time. The rearrangement links TRBV9 to TRBJ1-6; TRBD1 might be the D (6 bases). Between the trimmed V and J ends, which lost 5 bases and 7 bases, there was a span of 10 bases. The germline V gene encodes CDR1 SGDLS and CDR2 YYNGEE. The CDR3 is 13 residues long. Here the CDR3 reads CASSPDRNSPLHF. In DNA, the CDR3 is TGTGCCAGCAGTCCGGACAGAAATTCACCCCTCCACTTT. Complete variable domain (other parts from reference TRBV9 and TRBJ1-6): DSGVTQTPKHLITATGQRVTLRCSPRSGDLSVYWYQQSLDQGLQFLIQYYNGEERAKGNILERFSAQQFPDLHSELNLSSLELGDSALYFCASSPDRNSPLHFGNGTRLTVT.

This clone is a singleton in its sample. This sequence joins TRBV7-3 and TRBJ2-2; TRBD2 matches at 8 bases. Trimming cost V 6 bases and J 3 bases; bases outside gene matches: 3. This CDR3 contains 14 residues. The germline gives CDR1 SGHTA, CDR2 FQGTGA. The CDR3 region has the DNA TGTGCCAGCAGTAGCGGGGCCCACACCGGGGAGCTGTTTTTT. Translated: CASSSGAHTGELFF.